This T cell receptor beta chain stems from a study of cytomegalovirus exposure and HLA in healthy donors. Findings of the study overall: Productive rates of about 87% or about 30% were seen for most TCR beta V segments in an earlier analysis.

In the case of this clone: The antigen remains unidentified.

The PCR employed 60 Vbeta primers together with 13 Jbeta primers. The table came from immunoSEQ multiplex PCR; TCRdb's copy has only in-frame clones and leaves some out. This sample has under 200,000 clones, with around 75% found just once. The receptor was derived from a woman younger than 45 in good health and CMV-seronegative. Material for sequencing was PBMCs.

The CDR3 protein is CASSPRRGTSPTGELFF. As DNA, the CDR3 is TGTGCCAGCAGCCCCCGCAGGGGGACTAGCCCCACCGGGGAGCTGTTTTTT. V usage is TRBV7-3 and J usage is TRBJ2-2; the match to TRBD2 covers 9 bases. The germline gives CDR1 SGHTA, CDR2 FQGTGA. This CDR3 has 17 residues. J gave up 4 bases and V 5 bases, and 11 bases lay outside the gene matches.